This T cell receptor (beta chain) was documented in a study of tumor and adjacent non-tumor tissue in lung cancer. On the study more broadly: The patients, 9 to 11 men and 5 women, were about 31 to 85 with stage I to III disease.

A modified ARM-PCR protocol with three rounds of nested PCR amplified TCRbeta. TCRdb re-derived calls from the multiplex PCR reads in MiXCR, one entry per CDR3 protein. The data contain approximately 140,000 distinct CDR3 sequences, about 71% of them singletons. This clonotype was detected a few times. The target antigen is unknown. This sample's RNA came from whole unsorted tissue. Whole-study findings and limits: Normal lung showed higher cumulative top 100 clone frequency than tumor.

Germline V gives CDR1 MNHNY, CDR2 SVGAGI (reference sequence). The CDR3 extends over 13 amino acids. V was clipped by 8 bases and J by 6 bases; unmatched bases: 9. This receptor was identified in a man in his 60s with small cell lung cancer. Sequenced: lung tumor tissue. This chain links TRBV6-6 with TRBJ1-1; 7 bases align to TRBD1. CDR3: CASRQGGDAEAFF. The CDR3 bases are TGTGCCAGCCGCCAGGGGGGAGACGCTGAAGCTTTCTTT.